The present T cell receptor beta chain was sequenced within a study of T-cell reconstitution after alpha-beta-depleted transplantation in children. Study results and caveats: After one year, T-cell counts and TCRbeta diversity mostly came from new T cells. Two months or so post-transplant, alpha-beta T cells reportedly derived from several hundred expanded graft clones.

The V and J ends lost 5 bases and 0 bases respectively, with 14 bases between them. Per the germline V gene, CDR1 is SGHRS and CDR2 is YFSETQ. The CDR3 totals 15 residues. This clonotype was observed at least ten times. Its antigen is undetermined. Researchers prepared the TCRbeta library using unique molecular identifiers, the study reports. A single record per CDR3 protein comes from TCRdb applying MiXCR to the PCR reads. Of 700,000 to 950,000 distinct CDR3 sequences listed, about 16% are singletons. The clonotype comes from a male patient younger than 18 who had a stem cell transplant for acute lymphoblastic leukemia, so the T cells may come from the graft donor. The chain carries TRBV5-1 and TRBJ1-1; no clear D. This specimen was PBMCs, mostly from graft donor cells, taken 360 days after TCRalphabeta/CD19-depleted stem cell transplant. The CDR3, as DNA: TGCGCCAGCAGGAGAGAGGGCGCAATGAACACTGAAGCTTTCTTT. Translated, it gives CASRREGAMNTEAFF.